This TCR beta chain was documented in a study of blood T cell repertoires in COVID-19. In the study overall: In each case, the material was cDNA or gDNA derived from T cells, B-cell-depleted T cells, or PBMCs.

The sample holds one count of this clone. The CDR3 spans 15 residues. Per the germline V gene, CDR1 is SGHTA and CDR2 is FQGNSA. Trimming cost V 5 bases and J 0 bases, with 13 bases left between them. Profiled with immunoSEQ multiplex PCR; TCRdb holds only in-frame clones, not every one. The repertoire holds more than 120,000 clones, about 85% seen once, with more than 2% in the top ten. Sequenced input: peripheral blood. This clonotype was obtained from a human donor with acute or convalescent COVID-19. The donor label of this sample is uncertain. The chain uses TRBV7-2 and TRBJ1-1; a possible D gene is TRBD1 (5 bases). In DNA form, the CDR3 reads TGTGCCAGCAGCCCCCGACAGAAAATGAACACTGAAGCTTTCTTT. Encoded protein: CASSPRQKMNTEAFF.